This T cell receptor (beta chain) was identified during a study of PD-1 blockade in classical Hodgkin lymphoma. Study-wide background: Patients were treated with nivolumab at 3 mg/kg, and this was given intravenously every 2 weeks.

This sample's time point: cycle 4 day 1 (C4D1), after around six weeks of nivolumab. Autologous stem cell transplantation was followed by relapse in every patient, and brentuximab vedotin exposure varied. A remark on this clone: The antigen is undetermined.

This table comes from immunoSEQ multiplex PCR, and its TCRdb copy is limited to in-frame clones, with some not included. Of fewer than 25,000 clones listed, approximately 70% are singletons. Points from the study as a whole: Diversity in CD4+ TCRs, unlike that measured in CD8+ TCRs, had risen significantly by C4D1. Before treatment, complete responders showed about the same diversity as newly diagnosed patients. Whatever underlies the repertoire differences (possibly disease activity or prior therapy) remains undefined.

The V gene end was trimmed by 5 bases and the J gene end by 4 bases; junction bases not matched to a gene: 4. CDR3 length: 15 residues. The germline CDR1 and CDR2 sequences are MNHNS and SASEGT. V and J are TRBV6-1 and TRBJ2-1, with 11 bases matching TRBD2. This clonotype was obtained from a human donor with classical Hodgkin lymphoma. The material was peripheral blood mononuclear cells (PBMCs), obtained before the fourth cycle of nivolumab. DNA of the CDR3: TGTGCCAGCAGTTCCGGGACTAGCGGATACAATGAGCAGTTCTTC. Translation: CASSSGTSGYNEQFF.